The 15 T cell receptor beta chains in this list originate from one sample, sequenced in a study of cytomegalovirus exposure and HLA in healthy donors. The PCR employed 60 Vbeta primers together with 13 Jbeta primers. The table came from immunoSEQ multiplex PCR; TCRdb's copy has only in-frame clones and leaves some out. The repertoire has roughly 100,000 clones, around 70% of them found once; the top ten carry 0.79%. The source material was PBMCs. Receptor source: a boy aged 5-17 years in good health and CMV-seronegative.

This chain joins TRBV7-6 and TRBJ2-3, with D perhaps matching TRBD1 (6 bases). Germline V gene sequence: CDR1 SGHVS, CDR2 FNYEAQ. The CDR3 contains 14 residues. The V and J ends lost 3 bases and 5 bases respectively, with 12 bases between them. CDR3 nucleotide sequence: TGTGCCAGCAGCTTTCCGACAGGAGGAGATACGCAGTATTTT. It specifies CASSFPTGGDTQYF.

In this sample, this clone turned up once. V and J are TRBV2 and TRBJ2-3, with D possibly matching TRBD2 (7 bases). The CDR3 consists of 14 residues. The germline V gene encodes CDR1 SNHLY and CDR2 FYNNEI. Trimming cost V 7 bases and J 5 bases, with 16 bases left between them. The CDR3 is CASTRGGSEDTQYF. CDR3 DNA: TGTGCCAGCACAAGGGGGGGGTCTGAAGATACGCAGTATTTT. The full variable domain, its missing parts supplied by reference TRBV2 and TRBJ2-3, is EPEVTQTPSHQVTQMGQEVILRCVPISNHLYFYWYRQILGQKVEFLVSFYNNEISEKSEIFDDQFSVERPDGSNFTLKIRSTKLEDSAMYFCASTRGGSEDTQYFGPGTRLTVL.

A few counts support this clone. The rearrangement links TRBV27 to TRBJ2-7; 8 nucleotides align to TRBD2. After removal of 3 bases from V and 1 base from J, the junction contained 5 bases not matched to a gene. The length of the CDR3 is 15 residues. Germline V gives CDR1 MNHEY, CDR2 SMNVEV (reference sequence). The DNA for the CDR3 is TGTGCCAGCAGTTTCGGGTCGGGAGGGTCCTACGAGCAGTACTTC. Protein: CASSFGSGGSYEQYF.

This chain connects TRBV28 to TRBJ2-7, with 8 bases aligning to TRBD2. CDR3 length: 17 amino acids. V gave up 7 bases and J gave up 3 bases; unmatched junction bases: 17. The V gene's germline CDR1 is MDHEN and CDR2 SYDVKM. CDR3 bases: TGTGCCAGCACAAAGGGAGGGGCTAGCGGGTATATCTACGAGCAGTACTTC. Protein sequence: CASTKGGASGYIYEQYF.

This rearrangement joins TRBV5-1 to TRBJ2-1; perhaps TRBD1 as D (5 bases). V lost 2 bases and J 0 bases, leaving 12 bases between the germline ends. This CDR3 is built from 16 residues. Per germline, CDR1 SGHRS and CDR2 YFSETQ. CDR3 coding DNA: TGCGCCAGCAGCTTATCAGGGTTTCTCTCCTACAATGAGCAGTTCTTC. Encoded protein: CASSLSGFLSYNEQFF.

V and J are TRBV5-5 and TRBJ2-7; no clear D. The germline CDR1 and CDR2 sequences are SGHKS and YYEKEE (reference sequence). This CDR3 is 16 amino acids long. Trimming took 0 bases from V and 2 from J, leaving 15 bases between them. CDR3 nucleotides: TGTGCCAGCAGCTTGGGTCCGCCGCCTACCCCCTACGAGCAGTACTTC. It encodes CASSLGPPPTPYEQYF.

J is TRBJ2-5 and V is TRBV28, with a possible D match to TRBD2 (7 bases). Germline CDR1 MDHEN, CDR2 SYDVKM. Trimming stripped 1 base from V and 5 bases from J, with 11 bases between. This CDR3 spans 14 amino acids. The CDR3 is CASSLLGGGETQYF. The CDR3 DNA follows: TGTGCCAGCAGTTTATTAGGCGGGGGCGAGACCCAGTACTTC.

The chain couples TRBV28 to TRBJ1-1; D is perhaps TRBD1 (5 bases). The CDR3 is 12 amino acids. V was clipped by 2 bases and J by 7 bases, with 8 bases between them. CDR1 is MDHEN and CDR2 is SYDVKM in the germline V gene. The CDR3 DNA sequence: TGTGCCAGCAGTTTAAGGGGCAGTGAAGCTTTCTTT. Translating it yields CASSLRGSEAFF.

V is TRBV5-4 and J is TRBJ2-2; possibly TRBD1 or TRBD2 for D (9 bases each). The CDR3 extends over 20 amino acids. CDR1 SGHNT and CDR2 YYREEE come from the germline V gene (reference sequence). Trimming removed 4 bases from V and 6 bases from J, with 31 bases in between. The chain's CDR3 is CASSPRGQGSSSGSAGELFF. The CDR3 nucleotides are TGTGCCAGCAGCCCCAGGGGACAGGGCTCGAGTAGCGGGAGTGCCGGGGAGCTGTTTTTT.

V usage is TRBV5-6 and J usage is TRBJ2-7; TRBD2 agrees at 7 bases. CDR3 size: 14 residues. Germline CDR1 reads SGHDT; CDR2 reads YYEEEE. The ends lost 3 bases at V and 3 bases at J; junction bases unmatched: 6. The CDR3 loop reads CASSWGGGGYEQYF. DNA for the CDR3: TGTGCCAGCAGCTGGGGCGGGGGAGGCTACGAGCAGTACTTC. Full variable domain (missing parts from reference TRBV5-6 and TRBJ2-7): DAGVTQSPTHLIKTRGQQVTLRCSPKSGHDTVSWYQQALGQGPQFIFQYYEEEERQRGNFPDRFSGHQFPNYSSELNVNALLLGDSALYLCASSWGGGGYEQYFGPGTRLTVT.

About this clone: Lacking the conserved final phenylalanine or tryptophan, this CDR3 likely reflects a read error. The chain has TRBV25-1 and TRBJ1-6, with 9 bases aligning to TRBD1. The V gene end was trimmed by 4 bases and the J gene end by 5 bases; junction bases not matched to a gene: 9. Germline loops: CDR1 MGHDK, CDR2 SYGVNS. The CDR3 is made up of 17 amino acids. This CDR3 is CASSGVPGTGNNSPLHV. Here the CDR3 DNA reads TGTGCCAGCAGTGGGGTCCCCGGGACAGGGAATAATTCACCCCTCCACGTT.

This chain joins TRBV28 and TRBJ1-1; TRBD1 matches 8 bases. CDR3 length: 15 amino acids. Trimming cost V 1 base and J 2 bases; bases outside gene matches: 3. Germline V CDR1 and CDR2: MDHEN, SYDVKM. CDR3: CASSLLGQGNTEAFF. In nucleotides, the CDR3 is TGTGCCAGCAGTTTATTAGGACAGGGAAACACTGAAGCTTTCTTT. Full variable domain (outside the CDR3, taken from reference TRBV28 and TRBJ1-1): DVKVTQSSRYLVKRTGEKVFLECVQDMDHENMFWYRQDPGLGLRLIYFSYDVKMKEKGDIPEGYSVSREKKERFSLILESASTNQTSMYLCASSLLGQGNTEAFFGQGTRLTVV.

The V and J genes are TRBV28 and TRBJ2-1, with 14 bases aligning to TRBD2. Germline V gives CDR1 MDHEN, CDR2 SYDVKM. CDR3 length: 17 amino acids. V trimming: 5 bases; J trimming: 6 bases; junction bases outside the gene matches: 9. CDR3 nucleotide sequence: TGTGCCAGCAGTACCGGGACTAGCGGGAGAGAGGTCAATGAGCAGTTCTTC. Amino acids: CASSTGTSGREVNEQFF.

This chain joins TRBV7-2 and TRBJ1-1; D is unresolved. Between the trimmed V and J ends, which lost 5 bases and 3 bases, there was a span of 16 bases. Germline values: CDR1 SGHTA, CDR2 FQGNSA. CDR3 size: 15 residues. In DNA form, the CDR3 reads TGTGCCAGCAGCCTAAGGCCCGCGGCGGACACTGAAGCTTTCTTT. It encodes CASSLRPAADTEAFF.

This sequence joins TRBV6-5 and TRBJ2-1, with a possible D match to TRBD2 (5 bases). The CDR3 contains 13 residues. Per the germline V gene, CDR1 is MNHEY and CDR2 is SVGAGI. V lost 6 bases to trimming and J lost 7 bases, with 13 bases between them. The CDR3 DNA follows: TGTGCCAGCAGCCAGTATTCGGGAAATGAGCAGTTCTTC. Its translation: CASSQYSGNEQFF.